These 12 T cell receptor beta chains were sequenced from one sample in a study of blood T cell repertoires in COVID-19. Clones were sequenced by immunoSEQ multiplex PCR, and TCRdb holds only the in-frame ones, with some missing. The sample yields 150,000 to 200,000 clones, roughly nine tenths seen once. The specimen was peripheral blood. The receptors were sampled from a woman of 80 years or more in a cohort sampled during active or convalescent COVID-19.

The V gene is TRBV7-8, the J gene TRBJ2-6; 7 bases are shared with TRBD1. In germline, CDR1 is SGHVS, CDR2 FQNEAQ. CDR3 length equals 18 residues. With V trimmed by 5 bases and J by 4 bases, 14 bases remained unmatched. CDR3 DNA: TGTGCCAGCAGCCCGTTGACAGGGTCGAGGAGCGGGGCCAACGTCCTGACTTTC. Amino acids: CASSPLTGSRSGANVLTF.

The chain has TRBV5-1 and TRBJ1-4; possible D gene TRBD1, 6 bases. Germline lookup yields CDR1 SGHRS and CDR2 YFSETQ. CDR3 length: 15 amino acids. Trimming cost V 4 bases and J 0 bases, with 10 bases left between them. For the CDR3, the DNA is TGCGCCAGCAGCCTCGGGACAACAACTAATGAAAAACTGTTTTTT. Translated: CASSLGTTTNEKLFF.

The rearrangement joins TRBV12-3 or TRBV12-4 to TRBJ1-2; D gene ambiguous. The V end was cut by 7 bases, the J end by 4 bases, with 7 bases between. The CDR3 sequence is 11 residues long. The CDR3 DNA follows: TGTGCCAGCATGAACTTCTATGGCTACACCTTC. Translating it yields CASMNFYGYTF.

The rearrangement joins TRBV11-3 to TRBJ2-7; D is possibly TRBD2 (6 bases). Germline CDR1 SGHNT, CDR2 YENEEA. The CDR3 has 15 residues. Between the trimmed V and J ends, which lost 5 bases and 0 bases, there was a span of 14 bases. The CDR3 loop is CASSPDPGGSYEQYF. CDR3 bases: TGTGCCAGCAGCCCCGACCCCGGGGGCTCCTACGAGCAGTACTTC.

This rearrangement joins TRBV5-6 to TRBJ2-7, with D maybe TRBD2 (5 bases). The length of the CDR3 is 13 residues. V was clipped by 2 bases and J by 1 base, with 7 bases between them. Looked up from germline, CDR1 is SGHDT and CDR2 is YYEEEE. In DNA, the CDR3 is TGTGCCAGCAGCTTAGGGAGTTCCTACGAGCAGTACGTC. Encoded protein: CASSLGSSYEQYV.

The chain carries TRBV5-4 and TRBJ2-5; D not certain. Trimming removed 1 base at V and 2 bases at J, with 3 bases between. Germline CDR1 and CDR2: SGHNT and YYREEE (reference sequence). The CDR3 is 12 amino acids. The CDR3 bases are TGTGCCAGCAGCTTGCAGCAAGAGACCCAGTACTTC. Its translation is CASSLQQETQYF.

The chain links TRBV10-3 to TRBJ1-1; D gene uncertain. The CDR3 contains 14 residues. Trimming took 5 bases from V and 1 from J, leaving 11 bases between them. Per the germline V gene, CDR1 is ENHRY and CDR2 is SYGVKD. The CDR3 spells CAISSPAANTEAFF. In nucleotides, the CDR3 is TGTGCCATCAGTTCGCCGGCGGCGAACACTGAAGCTTTCTTT.

This clone has more than one count but fewer than ten. In nucleotides, the CDR3 is TGTGCCAGCAGTTACTCGTCGGGACACGAGAATTGGATTCAGCCCCAGCATTTT. Protein sequence: CASSYSSGHENWIQPQHF. The chain uses TRBV6-2 or TRBV6-3 and TRBJ1-5; tentatively, D is TRBD1 (6 bases). Germline assignment: CDR1 MNHEY and CDR2 SVGEGT. Trimming removed 0 bases at V and 6 bases at J, with 21 bases between. CDR3 length equals 18 residues.

The chain recombines TRBV21-1 with TRBJ1-6; the table gives TRBD1 as D, unverified against the DNA. TRBV21-1 is designated a pseudogene. This CDR3 contains 15 residues. The CDR3 protein is CASSTPQGANSPLHF. In DNA, the CDR3 is TGTGCCAGCAGCACCCCCCAGGGGGCTAATTCACCCCTCCACTTT.

The chain is built from TRBV10-1 and TRBJ2-7, with D possibly TRBD1 on 6 matching bases. With 3 bases removed from V and 4 bases from J, the gap between germline ends came to 13 bases. The CDR3 covers 14 residues. The germline gives CDR1 WNHNN, CDR2 SYGVQD (reference sequence). CDR3 sequence reads: CASSDAGARYEQYF. CDR3 coding DNA: TGCGCCAGCAGTGATGCAGGGGCCAGGTACGAGCAGTACTTC.

The rearrangement uses TRBV6-2 or TRBV6-3 and TRBJ1-2, with D possibly being TRBD1 (6 bases). Trimming removed 2 bases at V and 4 bases at J, with 20 bases between. Germline V gives CDR1 MNHEY, CDR2 SVGEGT. This CDR3 region has 17 residues. This CDR3 reads CASSYPGDNRVGYGYTF. The DNA of the CDR3 is TGTGCCAGCAGTTACCCTGGGGACAACAGGGTCGGCTATGGCTACACCTTC.

CDR3 loop: CATSRAGQGSEKLFF. The CDR3 nucleotides read TGTGCCACCAGCAGGGCTGGACAGGGGAGTGAAAAACTGTTTTTT. The rearrangement uses TRBV15 and TRBJ1-4, with TRBD1 matching 9 bases. The V gene's germline CDR1 is LNHNV and CDR2 YYDKDF (reference sequence). The length of the CDR3 is 15 residues. Losses at the gene ends were 3 bases for V and 7 bases for J; bases not matched to a gene: 6.